The clone carrying this TCR beta chain was counted between two and nine times. Its antigen is as yet unknown. The data were obtained in a study of T cell repertoires in cytomegalovirus infection. Study as a whole: As its CMV epitopes, the study selected recently identified HLA-C-restricted and well-studied HLA-B-restricted targets. Public signatures in TCR beta pointed to CMV infection and matching HLA type. Study observations and caveats: Carriers of CMV and the relevant HLA type were discriminated by public TCR beta frequency.

Trimming removed 3 bases at V and 5 bases at J, with 22 bases between. The CDR3 contains 17 residues. Using its own MiXCR run on the reads, TCRdb lists one record per CDR3 protein. The sample consists of about 920,000 distinct CDR3 sequences, roughly 31% of them appearing once. Sequencing used cultured CD8+ T cells from PBMCs, obtained from culture after CMV antigen stimulation. The rearrangement uses TRBV12-3 or TRBV12-4 and TRBJ2-5; D uncertain. The source of this sequence is a human donor in good health (CMV status not recorded). Some clones in this sample may be carry-over from other donors' samples. The CDR3 DNA reads as TGTGCCAGCAGTTTCTCCCGATTGGGTGCGGTCCGGGAGACCCAGTACTTC. Protein product: CASSFSRLGAVRETQYF.